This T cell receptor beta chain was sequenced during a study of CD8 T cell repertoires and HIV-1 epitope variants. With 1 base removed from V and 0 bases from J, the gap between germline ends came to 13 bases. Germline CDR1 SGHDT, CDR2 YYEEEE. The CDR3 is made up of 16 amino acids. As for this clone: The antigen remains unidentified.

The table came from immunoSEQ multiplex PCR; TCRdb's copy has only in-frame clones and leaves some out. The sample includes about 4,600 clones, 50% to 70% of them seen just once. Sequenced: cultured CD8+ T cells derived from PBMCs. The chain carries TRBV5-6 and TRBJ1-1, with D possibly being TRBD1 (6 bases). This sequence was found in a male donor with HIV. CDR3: CASSLWGGGMNTEAFF. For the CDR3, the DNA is TGTGCCAGCAGCTTGTGGGGAGGGGGAATGAACACTGAAGCTTTCTTT.